This TCR beta chain emerged from a study of blood T cells in healthy people across ages (dated by TCRdb to about 2015). Notes on the research overall: In model experiments, template switching captured about one uniquely barcoded TCR beta cDNA molecule for every two T cells. Using deep sequencing normalized with unique cDNA molecular identifiers, the study measured how TCR beta repertoire diversity changes with age. The donors were divided into four age groups: young (average around 16 years), middle-aged (around 41), aged (roughly 66) and long-lived (nearly 85). To avoid experimental bias, donors of different ages were spread randomly across the sequencing lanes. Using the same blood draw, the study looked at two additional independent replicas of 1 million unique cDNA reads for two donors, one aged 18 to 30 and the other aged 80 or older. The paper as a whole reports these results and caveats: Since profiling was done on bulk unsorted PBMCs, naive and antigen-experienced compartments could not be conclusively compared. Donor CMV infection status was unknown, potentially confounding age-related changes in expanded clonotypes. As age increased, observed TCR beta diversity per million T cells dropped in a roughly linear way, and a significant reduction was already evident by age 40. Estimates of total diversity from one million sequenced T cells were regarded as lower bounds and underestimates. Compared with the aged group, the long-lived group had more naive CD4+ T cells, fewer expanded clones and increased TCR diversity, suggesting age selection. The percentage of naive T cells measured by flow cytometry correlated strongly with observed TCR beta diversity.

The sample holds a few counts of this clonotype. The antigen this receptor binds is unknown. No quality values exist for individual bases; no much larger clone is one base distant. Library construction relied on 5' RACE. The listed sequencing device is Illumina HiSeq 2500. A second about 7 to 12 cycle PCR used a sample-barcoded 5' primer and a J-beta primer mix. A unique molecular identifier was introduced onto each TCR beta cDNA molecule by a template-switch 5' adaptor carrying 12 random nucleotides. At least 2.5 million CDR3-containing paired-end reads were obtained from each sample. First-strand cDNA was synthesized from all RNA with the Mint cDNA synthesis kit, primed by a TRBC-specific oligonucleotide. After uracil-DNA glycosylase treatment, a first 18-cycle PCR used universal primers M1SS and BC2_uni_R on all cDNA. In the original analysis: For normalization, 1 million high-quality reads, each with a distinct molecular identifier, were randomly selected from each sample. Instead of being binned into consensus sequences, reads with shared molecular identifiers were discarded. MiTCR, run with a Q25 quality threshold and the strictest error-elimination algorithm, handled CDR3 identification, clonotype clustering and error correction. Lower-bound total TCR beta diversity was estimated with a nonparametric unseen species model using Euler transformation. TCRdb redid the processing of the public reads, applying fastp at Q25 and MiXCR, and retained in-frame beta chains. Records with the same CDR3 protein are collapsed into one entry carrying the most frequent genes and DNA. What appears here as the V and J calls and clone size reflects TCRdb's work, not the paper's. In this sample the table shows about 1.6 million distinct CDR3 sequences, 34% of which occur a single time. Around 11% of the sample rests with the top ten.

The roughly 42 donors, aged about 6 to 95 years, were systemically healthy Caucasian individuals from Russia. Each donor gave about 11 milliliters of peripheral blood, drawn into EDTA-treated Vacutainer tubes. PBMCs were isolated by Ficoll-Paque density-gradient centrifugation, with at least 6 million obtained per sample. Total RNA was extracted from PBMCs with Trizol reagent, with at least 5 micrograms obtained per sample. Naive CD45RAhigh/CD27high T cell percentages were measured by flow cytometry on a PBMC aliquot from every donor. The sample consisted of blood. This TCR was recovered from a woman under 40 in good health.

For the CDR3, the sequence is CASERGRGETQYF. The sequenced DNA: TGTGCCAGCGAGAGGGGGCGCGGGGAGACCCAGTACTTC. The chain is made from TRBV6-5 and TRBJ2-5; 7 of the junction bases match TRBD1. Trimming accounts for 8 bases at V and 5 bases at J, while the number of junction bases matched to no gene is 8. Reading from cysteine to phenylalanine, the CDR3 counts 13 amino acids. The DNA shown is the 39-base CDR3, in frame from base 1. CDR1 MNHEY and CDR2 SVGAGI are derived from the germline V gene.